The 19 T cell receptor beta chains reported below all come from one sample, sequenced in a study of shared clonotypes between healthy human individuals. Only in-frame clones appear in the TCRdb table, and some are missing; sequencing was by immunoSEQ multiplex PCR. The table lists 2 million to 2.5 million clones, 92% of them singletons. Sequencing used naive CD4+ T cells from PBMCs. Described subset: CD45RA+ positively selected. The receptors shown here come from a man aged 18 to 29 in good health. Some clones in this sample may be carry-over from other donors' samples.

Only one count was recorded for this clone. This rearrangement joins TRBV7-2 to TRBJ2-7; 14 bases map to TRBD2. Germline V gene sequence: CDR1 SGHTA, CDR2 FQGNSA. V was pared by 5 bases and J by 3 bases, with 6 bases of the junction left unmatched. The CDR3 consists of 16 residues. CDR3 sequence: CASSQTSGRAHYEQYF. The CDR3 DNA reads TGTGCCAGCAGCCAGACTAGCGGGAGGGCTCACTACGAGCAGTACTTC. Together with reference TRBV7-2 and TRBJ2-7, the CDR3 gives the full variable domain: GAGVSQSPSNKVTEKGKDVELRCDPISGHTALYWYRQSLGQGLEFLIYFQGNSAPDKSGLPSDRFSAERTGGSVSTLTIQRTQQEDSAVYLCASSQTSGRAHYEQYFGPGTRLTVT.

V gene TRBV6-5 combines with J gene TRBJ2-7, with D maybe TRBD1 (8 bases). The CDR3 extends over 14 amino acids. The germline gives CDR1 MNHEY, CDR2 SVGAGI. V lost 11 bases, J lost 2 bases, and 19 bases lay in between. CDR3 bases: TGTGCCTCACAGGGGGGGATATCACCCTACGAGCAGTACTTC. It codes for CASQGGISPYEQYF.

This chain connects TRBV2 to TRBJ2-7; 9 nucleotides line up with TRBD1. The V gene end was trimmed by 5 bases and the J gene end by 5 bases; junction bases not matched to a gene: 10. The CDR3 is made up of 15 amino acids. Germline loops: CDR1 SNHLY, CDR2 FYNNEI. In DNA form, the CDR3 reads TGTGCCAGCAGTACAACCGGGACAGGGAACCACGAGCAGTACTTC. It translates to CASSTTGTGNHEQYF. Based on the CDR3 plus reference TRBV2 and TRBJ2-7, the full variable domain is EPEVTQTPSHQVTQMGQEVILRCVPISNHLYFYWYRQILGQKVEFLVSFYNNEISEKSEIFDDQFSVERPDGSNFTLKIRSTKLEDSAMYFCASSTTGTGNHEQYFGPGTRLTVT.

Of note for this clone: Different DNA sequences within this sample yield the same CDR3. This chain connects TRBV9 to TRBJ2-1, with TRBD1 matching over 8 bases. Germline CDR1 reads SGDLS; CDR2 reads YYNGEE. The CDR3 has 15 residues. Trimming removed 3 bases from V and 1 base from J; junction bases left unmatched: 3. CDR3: CASSAQGASYNEQFF. In DNA, the CDR3 is TGTGCCAGCAGCGCCCAGGGGGCGTCCTACAATGAGCAGTTCTTC.

The count of this clone is one. The CDR3 sequence is CASSALLTDTQYF. The CDR3 DNA is TGTGCCAGCAGCGCCCTTCTCACAGATACGCAGTATTTT. The chain carries TRBV9 and TRBJ2-3; no clear D. There are 13 residues in the CDR3. V lost 3 bases to trimming and J lost 2 bases, with 7 bases between them. Germline V gene data show CDR1 as SGDLS and CDR2 as YYNGEE.

The chain is built from TRBV4-1 and TRBJ2-7; 10 positions match TRBD1. Germline lookup yields CDR1 MGHRA and CDR2 YSYEKL. The CDR3 spans 16 residues. V lost 2 bases, J lost 0 bases, and 4 bases stayed unmatched. CDR3 loop: CASSQPGTGVSYEQYF. The CDR3 DNA reads as TGCGCCAGCAGCCAACCCGGGACAGGGGTCTCCTACGAGCAGTACTTC.

CDR3 protein: CASSSQGDYGYTF. The DNA for the CDR3 is TGTGCCAGCAGCTCCCAGGGCGACTATGGCTACACCTTC. The chain uses TRBV7-6 and TRBJ1-2; maybe TRBD1 (5 bases). CDR3 length: 13 residues. Trimming took off 4 bases at V and 3 bases at J, with 9 bases between the two ends. Germline CDR1 reads SGHVS; CDR2 reads FNYEAQ.

As regards this clone: Other DNA sequences in this sample translate to the same CDR3. V and J are TRBV18 and TRBJ1-2; D gene ambiguous. CDR3 length: 14 amino acids. The ends were cut back, 3 bases at V and 4 bases at J, with 12 bases in the middle. Germline V gene sequence: CDR1 KGHSH, CDR2 LQKENI. CDR3 sequence: CASSPETGSYGYTF. Written as DNA, the CDR3 is TGTGCCAGCTCACCTGAAACGGGAAGCTATGGCTACACCTTC.

The V call is TRBV5-1, the J call TRBJ1-4; unclear D gene. Trimming removed 1 base at V and 8 bases at J, with 15 bases between. CDR3 length: 15 residues. Germline V lookup: CDR1 SGHRS, CDR2 YFSETQ. CDR3 coding DNA: TGCGCCAGCAGCTTGTTCGCCCTGGGAGACGAAAAACTGTTTTTT. Translated: CASSLFALGDEKLFF.

J is TRBJ1-3 and V is TRBV4-2; D uncertain. Per germline, CDR1 LGHNA and CDR2 YNFKEQ. Between the trimmed V and J ends, which lost 1 base and 11 bases, there was a span of 15 bases. CDR3 length equals 14 residues. DNA for the CDR3: TGTGCCAGCAGCCAAGGGGTGCCGCGAGTACCCATATATTTT. Protein: CASSQGVPRVPIYF.

J is TRBJ2-1 and V is TRBV18, with TRBD2 identical over 10 bases. After removal of 4 bases from V and 7 bases from J, the junction contained 16 bases not matched to a gene. Per germline, CDR1 KGHSH and CDR2 LQKENI. This CDR3 comprises 18 residues. The CDR3 is CASSLKTGLAGVGNEQFF. The CDR3, as DNA: TGTGCCAGCTCACTCAAAACGGGGCTAGCGGGAGTTGGAAATGAGCAGTTCTTC.

This clone showed up just a few times. The chain links TRBV20-1 to TRBJ1-4; D unresolved. CDR1 DFQATT and CDR2 SNEGSKA come from the germline V gene (reference sequence). The CDR3 spans 10 residues. Trimming took 6 bases from V and 5 from J, leaving 4 bases between them. The CDR3 spells CSAFNEKLFF. The CDR3 DNA follows: TGCAGTGCCTTCAATGAAAAACTGTTTTTT.

This sequence joins TRBV2 and TRBJ2-7, with a possible D match to TRBD1 (7 bases). The V end lost 0 bases, the J end lost 7 bases, and 22 bases lay between the germline ends. CDR3 length: 17 residues. CDR1 is SNHLY and CDR2 is FYNNEI in the germline V gene. The CDR3 loop reads CASSEARHPGGSWEQYF. The CDR3 DNA reads TGTGCCAGCAGTGAAGCGCGACACCCAGGGGGGTCGTGGGAGCAGTACTTC.

V usage is TRBV28 and J usage is TRBJ2-1; 8 bases align to TRBD1. The CDR3 is 14 amino acids. The V and J ends lost 10 bases and 6 bases, in that order; junction bases with no gene match: 11. Looked up from germline, CDR1 is MDHEN and CDR2 is SYDVKM. For the CDR3, the DNA is TGTGCCACTCATAATACCAGGGGGCGCAATGAGCAGTTCTTC. As protein: CATHNTRGRNEQFF.

The V and J genes are TRBV10-3 and TRBJ2-6; D gene uncertain. V was clipped by 0 bases and J by 2 bases, with 5 bases between them. Germline loops: CDR1 ENHRY, CDR2 SYGVKD. The CDR3 is 15 amino acids. The CDR3 loop is CAISESRPGANVLTF. The CDR3 nucleotides read TGTGCCATCAGTGAGTCCAGGCCTGGGGCCAACGTCCTGACTTTC.

This chain connects TRBV7-8 to TRBJ2-7; TRBD1 might be the D (5 bases). Per germline, CDR1 SGHVS and CDR2 FQNEAQ. This CDR3 has 13 amino acids. The germline V and J ends were trimmed by 5 bases and 3 bases, with 11 bases remaining between them. The CDR3 region is CASSPRTYYEQYF. In nucleotides, the CDR3 is TGTGCCAGCAGCCCTCGGACATACTACGAGCAGTACTTC. Drawing the rest from reference TRBV7-8 and TRBJ2-7, the complete variable domain is GAGVSQSPRYKVAKRGQDVALRCDPISGHVSLFWYQQALGQGPEFLTYFQNEAQLDKSGLPSDRFFAERPEGSVSTLKIQRTQQEDSAVYLCASSPRTYYEQYFGPGTRLTVT.

This chain joins TRBV27 and TRBJ2-3; D is possibly TRBD2 (6 bases). CDR1 is MNHEY, CDR2 SMNVEV, per germline (reference sequence). The CDR3 extends over 16 amino acids. V was trimmed by 11 bases and J by 3 bases, leaving 24 bases between them. This chain's CDR3 is CAGPRPEGRSTDTQYF. CDR3 coding DNA: TGTGCCGGGCCACGTCCGGAGGGGAGGTCGACAGATACGCAGTATTTT.

The chain employs TRBV2 and TRBJ2-2, with no clear D. V lost 2 bases, J lost 7 bases, and 2 bases lay in between. The CDR3 loop spans 11 amino acids. Germline V gene data show CDR1 as SNHLY and CDR2 as FYNNEI. DNA of the CDR3: TGTGCCAGCAGTGAACACGGGGAGCTGTTTTTT. It codes for CASSEHGELFF.

This rearrangement joins TRBV15 to TRBJ2-1; TRBD1 aligns across 11 bases. Looked up from germline, CDR1 is LNHNV and CDR2 is YYDKDF (reference sequence). V dropped 5 bases and J dropped 4; count of bases not matched to a gene: 19. This CDR3 has 20 residues. CDR3 protein: CATSVGTGGIAGVAYNEQFF. DNA of the CDR3: TGTGCCACCAGCGTCGGGACAGGGGGGATAGCGGGAGTCGCTTACAATGAGCAGTTCTTC.